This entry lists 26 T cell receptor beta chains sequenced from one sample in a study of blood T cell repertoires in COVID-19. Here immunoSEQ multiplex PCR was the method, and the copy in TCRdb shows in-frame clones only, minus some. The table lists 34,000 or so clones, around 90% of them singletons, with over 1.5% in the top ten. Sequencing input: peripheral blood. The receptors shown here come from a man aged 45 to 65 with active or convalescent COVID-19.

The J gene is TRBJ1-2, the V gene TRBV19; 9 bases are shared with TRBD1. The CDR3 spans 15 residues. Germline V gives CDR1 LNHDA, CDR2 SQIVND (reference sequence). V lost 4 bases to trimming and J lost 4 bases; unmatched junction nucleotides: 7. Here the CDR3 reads CASSSDTGGIYGYTF. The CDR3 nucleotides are TGTGCCAGTAGTAGCGACACAGGGGGCATCTATGGCTACACCTTC.

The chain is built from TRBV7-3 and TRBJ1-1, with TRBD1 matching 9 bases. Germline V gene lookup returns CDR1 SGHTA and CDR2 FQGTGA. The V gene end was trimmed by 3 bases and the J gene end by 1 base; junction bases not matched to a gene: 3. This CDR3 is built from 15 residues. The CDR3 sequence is CASSFTGGANTEAFF. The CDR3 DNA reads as TGTGCCAGCAGCTTTACAGGGGGCGCGAACACTGAAGCTTTCTTT.

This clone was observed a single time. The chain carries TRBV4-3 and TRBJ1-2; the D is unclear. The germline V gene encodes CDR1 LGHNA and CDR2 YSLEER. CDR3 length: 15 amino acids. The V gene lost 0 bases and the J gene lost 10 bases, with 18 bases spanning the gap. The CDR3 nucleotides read TGCGCCAGCAGCCAAGACAGGAGGACTCCCCAGATCTACACCTTC. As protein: CASSQDRRTPQIYTF.

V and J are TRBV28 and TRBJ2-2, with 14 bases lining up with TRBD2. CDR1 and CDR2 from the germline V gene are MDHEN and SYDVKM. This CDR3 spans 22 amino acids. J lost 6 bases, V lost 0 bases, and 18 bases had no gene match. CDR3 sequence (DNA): TGTGCCAGCAGTTTATGCGTGCGACTAGCGGGAGGGCTCGAACCAGTTGCCGGGGAGCTGTTTTTT. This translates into CASSLCVRLAGGLEPVAGELFF. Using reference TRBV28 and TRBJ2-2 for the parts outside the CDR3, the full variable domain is DVKVTQSSRYLVKRTGEKVFLECVQDMDHENMFWYRQDPGLGLRLIYFSYDVKMKEKGDIPEGYSVSREKKERFSLILESASTNQTSMYLCASSLCVRLAGGLEPVAGELFFGEGSRLTVL.

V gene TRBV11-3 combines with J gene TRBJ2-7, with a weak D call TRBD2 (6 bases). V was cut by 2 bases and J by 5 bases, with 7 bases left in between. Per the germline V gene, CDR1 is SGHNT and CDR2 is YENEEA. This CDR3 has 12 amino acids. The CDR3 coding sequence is TGTGCCAGCAGCTTATCGGGGGACGAGCAGTACTTC. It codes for CASSLSGDEQYF.

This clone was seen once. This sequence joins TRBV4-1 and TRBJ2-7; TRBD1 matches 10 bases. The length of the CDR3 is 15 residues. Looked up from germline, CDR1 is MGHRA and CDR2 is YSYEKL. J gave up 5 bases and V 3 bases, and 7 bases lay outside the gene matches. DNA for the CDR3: TGCGCCAGCAGCCAGAGGGGACAGGGGATCCACGAGCAGTACTTC. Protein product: CASSQRGQGIHEQYF.

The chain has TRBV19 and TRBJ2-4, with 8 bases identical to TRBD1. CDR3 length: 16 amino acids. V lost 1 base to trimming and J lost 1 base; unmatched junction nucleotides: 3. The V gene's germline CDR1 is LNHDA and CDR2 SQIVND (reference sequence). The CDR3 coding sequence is TGTGCCAGTAGTATAGGGGGACAGGTTGCCAAAAACATTCAGTACTTC. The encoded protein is CASSIGGQVAKNIQYF.

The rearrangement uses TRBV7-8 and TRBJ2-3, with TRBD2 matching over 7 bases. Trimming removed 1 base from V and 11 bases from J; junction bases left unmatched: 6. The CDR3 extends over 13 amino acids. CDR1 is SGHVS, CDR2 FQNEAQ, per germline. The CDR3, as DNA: TGTGCCAGCAGCTTAGGGCGGGGAGGGAGGCAGTATTTT. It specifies CASSLGRGGRQYF. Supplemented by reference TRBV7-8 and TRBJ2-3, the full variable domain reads GAGVSQSPRYKVAKRGQDVALRCDPISGHVSLFWYQQALGQGPEFLTYFQNEAQLDKSGLPSDRFFAERPEGSVSTLKIQRTQQEDSAVYLCASSLGRGGRQYFGPGTRLTVL.

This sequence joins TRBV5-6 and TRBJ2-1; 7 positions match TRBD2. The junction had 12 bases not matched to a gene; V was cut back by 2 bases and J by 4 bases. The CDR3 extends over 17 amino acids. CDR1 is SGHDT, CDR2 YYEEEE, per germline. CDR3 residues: CASSFVPGTTEYNEQFF. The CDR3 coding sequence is TGTGCCAGCAGCTTTGTCCCCGGGACTACCGAGTACAATGAGCAGTTCTTC.

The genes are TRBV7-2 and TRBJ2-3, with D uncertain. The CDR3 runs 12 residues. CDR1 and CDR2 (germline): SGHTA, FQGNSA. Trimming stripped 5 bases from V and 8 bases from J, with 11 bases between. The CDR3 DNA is TGTGCCAGCAGCCCGAGTACTGGTACGCAGTATTTT. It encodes CASSPSTGTQYF.

This CDR3 reads CASSLGQGNYGYTF. In DNA, the CDR3 is TGTGCCAGCAGCTTAGGGCAGGGGAATTATGGCTACACCTTC. V usage is TRBV7-2 and J usage is TRBJ1-2, with D maybe TRBD1 (6 bases). V gave up 1 base and J gave up 5 bases, with 11 bases separating them. Germline V CDR1 and CDR2: SGHTA, FQGNSA. There are 14 residues in the CDR3.

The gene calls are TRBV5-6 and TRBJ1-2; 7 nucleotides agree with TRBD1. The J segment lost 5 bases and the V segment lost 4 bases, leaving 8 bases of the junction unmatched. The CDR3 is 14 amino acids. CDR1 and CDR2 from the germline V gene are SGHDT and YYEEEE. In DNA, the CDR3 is TGTGCCAGCAGCCACGACAGGGTAGGGTATGGCTACACCTTC. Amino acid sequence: CASSHDRVGYGYTF. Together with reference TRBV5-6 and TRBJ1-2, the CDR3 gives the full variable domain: DAGVTQSPTHLIKTRGQQVTLRCSPKSGHDTVSWYQQALGQGPQFIFQYYEEEERQRGNFPDRFSGHQFPNYSSELNVNALLLGDSALYLCASSHDRVGYGYTFGSGTRLTVV.

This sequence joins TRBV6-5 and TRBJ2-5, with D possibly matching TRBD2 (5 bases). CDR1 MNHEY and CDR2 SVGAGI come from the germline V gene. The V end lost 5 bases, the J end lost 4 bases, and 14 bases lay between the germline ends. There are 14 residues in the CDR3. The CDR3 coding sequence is TGTGCCAGCAGTCCTAGCCTCCGCGGAGAGACCCAGTACTTC. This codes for CASSPSLRGETQYF.

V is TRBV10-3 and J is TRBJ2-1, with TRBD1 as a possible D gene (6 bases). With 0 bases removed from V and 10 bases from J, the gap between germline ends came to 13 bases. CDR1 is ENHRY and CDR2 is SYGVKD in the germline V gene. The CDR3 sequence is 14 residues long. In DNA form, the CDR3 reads TGTGCCATCAGTGAGTCTGGCAGGGGCTGGGAGCAGTTCTTC. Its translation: CAISESGRGWEQFF.

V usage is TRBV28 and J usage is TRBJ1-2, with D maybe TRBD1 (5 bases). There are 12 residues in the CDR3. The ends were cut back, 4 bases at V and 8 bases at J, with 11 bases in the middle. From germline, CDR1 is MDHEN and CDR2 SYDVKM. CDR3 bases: TGTGCCAGCAGTTCCACAGGCCTCGGCTACACCTTC. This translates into CASSSTGLGYTF.

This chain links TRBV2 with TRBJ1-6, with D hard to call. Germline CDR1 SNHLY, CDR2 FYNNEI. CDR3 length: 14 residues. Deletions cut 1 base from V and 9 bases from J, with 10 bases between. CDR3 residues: CASSEGQASSPLHF. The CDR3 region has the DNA TGTGCCAGCAGTGAAGGGCAGGCGAGTTCACCCCTCCACTTT.

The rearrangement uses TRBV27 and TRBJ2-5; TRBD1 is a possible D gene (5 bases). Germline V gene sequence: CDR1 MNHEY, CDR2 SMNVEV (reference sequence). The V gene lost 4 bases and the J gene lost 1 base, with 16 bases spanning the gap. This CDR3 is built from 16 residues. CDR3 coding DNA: TGTGCCAGCAGTTCGCTAGGGCAGGGCCGCCAAGAGACCCAGTACTTC. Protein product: CASSSLGQGRQETQYF.

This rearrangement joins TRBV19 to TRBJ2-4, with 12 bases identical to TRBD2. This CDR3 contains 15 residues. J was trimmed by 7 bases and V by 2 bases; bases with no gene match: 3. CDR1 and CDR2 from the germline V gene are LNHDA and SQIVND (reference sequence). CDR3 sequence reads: CASSISGTSGNIQYF. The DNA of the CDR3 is TGTGCCAGTAGTATATCCGGGACTAGCGGGAACATTCAGTACTTC.

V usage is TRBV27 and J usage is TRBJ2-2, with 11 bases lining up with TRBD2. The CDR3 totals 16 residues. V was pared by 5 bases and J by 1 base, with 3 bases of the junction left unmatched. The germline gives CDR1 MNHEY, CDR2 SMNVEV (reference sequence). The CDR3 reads CASSVLAGGNTGELFF. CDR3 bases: TGTGCCAGCAGTGTCCTAGCGGGAGGGAACACCGGGGAGCTGTTTTTT.

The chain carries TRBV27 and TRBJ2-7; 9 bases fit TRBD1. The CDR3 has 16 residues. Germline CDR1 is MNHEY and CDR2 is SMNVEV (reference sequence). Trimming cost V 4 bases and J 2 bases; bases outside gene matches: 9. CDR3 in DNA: TGTGCCAGCAGTTCCTCCGGGACAGGGAGCCCCTACGAGCAGTACTTC. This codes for CASSSSGTGSPYEQYF.

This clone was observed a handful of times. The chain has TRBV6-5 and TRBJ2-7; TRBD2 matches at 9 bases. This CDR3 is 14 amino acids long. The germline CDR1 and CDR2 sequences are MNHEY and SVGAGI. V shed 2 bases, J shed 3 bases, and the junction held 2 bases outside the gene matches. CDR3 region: CASSYGSGSYEQYF. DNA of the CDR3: TGTGCCAGCAGTTACGGTAGCGGGAGCTACGAGCAGTACTTC.

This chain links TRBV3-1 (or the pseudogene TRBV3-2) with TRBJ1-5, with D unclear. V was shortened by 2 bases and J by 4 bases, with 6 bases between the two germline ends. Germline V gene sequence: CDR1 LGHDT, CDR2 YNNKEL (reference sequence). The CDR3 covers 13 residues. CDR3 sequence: CASSQSGNQPQHF. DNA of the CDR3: TGTGCCAGCAGCCAATCAGGAAATCAGCCCCAGCATTTT.

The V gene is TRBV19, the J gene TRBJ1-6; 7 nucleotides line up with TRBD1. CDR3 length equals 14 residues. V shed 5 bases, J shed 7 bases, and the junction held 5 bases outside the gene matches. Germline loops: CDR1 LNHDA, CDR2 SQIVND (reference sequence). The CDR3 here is CASSSRDSNSPLHF. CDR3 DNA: TGTGCCAGTAGTTCCCGGGACAGCAATTCACCCCTCCACTTT. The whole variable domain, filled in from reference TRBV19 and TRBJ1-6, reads DGGITQSPKYLFRKEGQNVTLSCEQNLNHDAMYWYRQDPGQGLRLIYYSQIVNDFQKGDIAEGYSVSREKKESFPLTVTSAQKNPTAFYLCASSSRDSNSPLHFGNGTRLTVT.

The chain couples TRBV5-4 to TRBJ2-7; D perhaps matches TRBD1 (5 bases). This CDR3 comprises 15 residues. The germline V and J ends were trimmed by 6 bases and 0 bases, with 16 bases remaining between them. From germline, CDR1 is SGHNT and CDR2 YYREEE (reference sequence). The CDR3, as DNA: TGTGCCAGCAACGTACAAGGGGCCTTCTCCTACGAGCAGTACTTC. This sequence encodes CASNVQGAFSYEQYF.

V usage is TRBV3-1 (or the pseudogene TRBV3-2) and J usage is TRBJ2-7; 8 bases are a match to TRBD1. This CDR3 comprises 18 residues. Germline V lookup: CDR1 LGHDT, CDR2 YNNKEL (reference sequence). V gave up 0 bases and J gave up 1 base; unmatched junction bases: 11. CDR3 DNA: TGTGCCAGCAGCCAAGATGAGCTCGGGACAGGTACTTCCTACGAGCAGTACTTC. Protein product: CASSQDELGTGTSYEQYF.

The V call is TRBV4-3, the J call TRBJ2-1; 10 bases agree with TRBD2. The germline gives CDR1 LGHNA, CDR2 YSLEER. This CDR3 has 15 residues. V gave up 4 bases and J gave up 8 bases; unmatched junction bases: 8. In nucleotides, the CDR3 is TGCGCCAGCAGCCTACGGACTAGCGGCGGGGATGAGCAGTTCTTC. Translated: CASSLRTSGGDEQFF.